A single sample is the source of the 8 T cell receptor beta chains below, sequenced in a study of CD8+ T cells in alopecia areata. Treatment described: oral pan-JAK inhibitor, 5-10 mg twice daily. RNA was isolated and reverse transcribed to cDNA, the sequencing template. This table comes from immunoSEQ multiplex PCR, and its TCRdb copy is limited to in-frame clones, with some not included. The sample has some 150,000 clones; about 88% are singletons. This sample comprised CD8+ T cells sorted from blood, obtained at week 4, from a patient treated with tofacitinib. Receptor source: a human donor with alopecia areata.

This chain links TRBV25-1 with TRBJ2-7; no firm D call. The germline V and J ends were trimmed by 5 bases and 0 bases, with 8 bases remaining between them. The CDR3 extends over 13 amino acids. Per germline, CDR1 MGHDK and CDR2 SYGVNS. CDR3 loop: CASSRASSYEQYF. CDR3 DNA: TGTGCCAGCAGTCGGGCCAGCTCCTACGAGCAGTACTTC.

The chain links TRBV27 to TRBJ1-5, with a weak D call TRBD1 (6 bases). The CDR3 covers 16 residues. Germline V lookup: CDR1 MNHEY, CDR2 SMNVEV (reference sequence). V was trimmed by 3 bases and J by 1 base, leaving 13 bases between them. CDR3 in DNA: TGTGCCAGCAGTTTCCCCCGGAGGGGGAGCAATCAGCCCCAGCATTTT. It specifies CASSFPRRGSNQPQHF.

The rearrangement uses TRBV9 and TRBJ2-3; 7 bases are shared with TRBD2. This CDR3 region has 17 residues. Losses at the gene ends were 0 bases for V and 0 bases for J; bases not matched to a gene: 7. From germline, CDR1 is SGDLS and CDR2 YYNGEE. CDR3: CASSVAGTNPSTDTQYF. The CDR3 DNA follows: TGTGCCAGCAGCGTAGCCGGGACTAACCCTAGCACAGATACGCAGTATTTT.

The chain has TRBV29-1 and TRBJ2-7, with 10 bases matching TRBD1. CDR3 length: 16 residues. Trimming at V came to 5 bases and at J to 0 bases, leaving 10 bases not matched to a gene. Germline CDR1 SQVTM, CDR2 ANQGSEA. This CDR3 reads CSVKTGGSLSSYEQYF. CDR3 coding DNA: TGCAGCGTTAAGACAGGGGGCTCGTTAAGCTCCTACGAGCAGTACTTC.

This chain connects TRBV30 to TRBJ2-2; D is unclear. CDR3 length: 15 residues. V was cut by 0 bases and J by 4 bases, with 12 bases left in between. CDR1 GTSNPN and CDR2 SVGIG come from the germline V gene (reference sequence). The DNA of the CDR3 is TGTGCCTGGAGTGTACGTGACCACAGCACCGGGGAGCTGTTTTTT. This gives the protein CAWSVRDHSTGELFF.

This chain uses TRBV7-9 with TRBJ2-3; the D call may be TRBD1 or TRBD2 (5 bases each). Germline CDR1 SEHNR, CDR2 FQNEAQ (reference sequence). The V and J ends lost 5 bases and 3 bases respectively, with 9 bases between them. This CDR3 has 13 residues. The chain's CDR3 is CASSPGPTDTQYF. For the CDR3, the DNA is TGTGCCAGCAGCCCGGGACCTACAGATACGCAGTATTTT.

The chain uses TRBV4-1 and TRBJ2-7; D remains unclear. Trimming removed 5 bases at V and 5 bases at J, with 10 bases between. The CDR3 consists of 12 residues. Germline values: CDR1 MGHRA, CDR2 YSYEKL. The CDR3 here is CASSWTGDEQYF. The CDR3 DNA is TGCGCCAGCAGCTGGACCGGAGACGAGCAGTACTTC.

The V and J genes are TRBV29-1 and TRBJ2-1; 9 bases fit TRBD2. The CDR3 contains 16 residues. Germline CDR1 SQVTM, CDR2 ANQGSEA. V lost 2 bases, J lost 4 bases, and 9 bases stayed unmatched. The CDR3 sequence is CSVEPSPAGGYNEQFF. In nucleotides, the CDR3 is TGCAGCGTTGAACCTTCCCCAGCGGGGGGTTACAATGAGCAGTTCTTC.